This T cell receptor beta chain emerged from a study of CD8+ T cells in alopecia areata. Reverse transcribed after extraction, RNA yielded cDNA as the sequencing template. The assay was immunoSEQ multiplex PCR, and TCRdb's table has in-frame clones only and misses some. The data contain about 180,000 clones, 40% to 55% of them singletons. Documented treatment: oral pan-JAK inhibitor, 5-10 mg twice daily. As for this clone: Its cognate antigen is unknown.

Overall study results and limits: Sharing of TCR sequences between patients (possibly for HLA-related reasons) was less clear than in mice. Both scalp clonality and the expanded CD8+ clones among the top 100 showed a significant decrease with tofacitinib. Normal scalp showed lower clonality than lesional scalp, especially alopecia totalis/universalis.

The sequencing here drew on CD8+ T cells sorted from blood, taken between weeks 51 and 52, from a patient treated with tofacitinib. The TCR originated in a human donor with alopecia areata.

The CDR3 sequence is CASSPRRGAYNEQFF. The CDR3 DNA is TGTGCCAGCAGCCCCCGGCGGGGGGCCTACAATGAGCAGTTCTTC. This chain connects TRBV7-8 to TRBJ2-1; 8 bases are a match to TRBD2. The CDR3 has 15 residues. The germline gives CDR1 SGHVS, CDR2 FQNEAQ. Germline trimming cut 5 bases from V and 2 bases from J; bases unmatched to any gene: 5.